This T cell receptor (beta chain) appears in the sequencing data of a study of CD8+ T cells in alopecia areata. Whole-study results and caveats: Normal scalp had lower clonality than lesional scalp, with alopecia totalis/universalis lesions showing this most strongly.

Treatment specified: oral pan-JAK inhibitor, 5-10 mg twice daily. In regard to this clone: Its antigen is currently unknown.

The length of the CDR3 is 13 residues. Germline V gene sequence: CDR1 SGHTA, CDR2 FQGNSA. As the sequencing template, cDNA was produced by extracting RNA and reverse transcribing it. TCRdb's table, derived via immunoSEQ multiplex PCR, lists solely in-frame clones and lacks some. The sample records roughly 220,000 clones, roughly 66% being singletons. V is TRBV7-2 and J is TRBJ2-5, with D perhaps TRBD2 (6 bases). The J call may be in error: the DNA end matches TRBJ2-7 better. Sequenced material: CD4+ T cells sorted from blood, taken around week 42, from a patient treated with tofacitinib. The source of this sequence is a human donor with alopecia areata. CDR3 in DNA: TGTGCCAGCAGCTTCACTAGCTACTACGAGCAGTACTTC. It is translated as CASSFTSYYEQYF.